The clone carrying this T cell receptor (beta chain) has a single count. Its antigen is still unknown. This specimen belongs to a study of T cells after yellow fever vaccination. The study, taken as a whole, reports: The CD4 compartment and the CD8 compartment contained a small share of clonotypes in common. The study re-detected most primary-vaccination clones after the booster (around 96% CD4, just over 85% CD8).

J gave up 2 bases and V 6 bases, and 20 bases lay outside the gene matches. Germline-derived CDR1 and CDR2 are LNHDA and SQIVND (reference sequence). This CDR3 comprises 19 residues. TCRdb passed the 5' RACE reads through MiXCR, listing each CDR3 protein once. This repertoire shows hundreds of thousands of distinct CDR3 sequences, 20% to 25% found once; its top ten account for around 17%. The chain recombines TRBV19 with TRBJ1-2; 8 bases fit TRBD1. This receptor was identified in a man aged 18 to 29 who received the YFV17D yellow fever vaccine. Source: PBMCs, taken roughly 23 days after the first yellow fever vaccination. The CDR3 sequence: CASRGRRDRGADFNYGYTF. As DNA, the CDR3 is TGTGCCAGTAGAGGCAGACGTGACAGGGGCGCGGATTTCAACTATGGCTACACCTTC.